This T cell receptor (beta chain) appears in the sequencing data of a study of T-cell memory formation after mild COVID-19. As for the study in general: TCR clusters largely stayed donor specific.

Concerning this clonotype: Its antigen is undetermined.

Study-level points and caveats: CD4+ contracting clones lay mainly in CM and EM, CD8+ ones in EMRA. Whether day 37 second-wave clones are SARS-CoV-2-specific was not confirmed.

Looked up from germline, CDR1 is SEHNR and CDR2 is FQNEAQ (reference sequence). The CDR3 has 12 residues. V gave up 6 bases and J gave up 3 bases, with 9 bases separating them. 5'RACE with constant-segment primers yielded barcoded, UMI-tagged TCR alpha and TCR beta cDNA libraries. TCRdb fed the 5' RACE reads into MiXCR, producing one record per CDR3 protein. In the table there are some 490,000 distinct CDR3 sequences, 15% to 20% of which are singletons. Sequencing was performed on PBMCs or a T cell subset sorted from them (not recorded which). The TCR originated in an adult woman who had mild COVID-19 (a few samples of this study predate the infection). Cell type and time point are not known. This rearrangement joins TRBV7-9 to TRBJ2-7; D is unresolved. CDR3 nucleotide sequence: TGTGCCAGCAGTGGTGGGATCTACGAGCAGTACTTC. It yields the protein CASSGGIYEQYF.